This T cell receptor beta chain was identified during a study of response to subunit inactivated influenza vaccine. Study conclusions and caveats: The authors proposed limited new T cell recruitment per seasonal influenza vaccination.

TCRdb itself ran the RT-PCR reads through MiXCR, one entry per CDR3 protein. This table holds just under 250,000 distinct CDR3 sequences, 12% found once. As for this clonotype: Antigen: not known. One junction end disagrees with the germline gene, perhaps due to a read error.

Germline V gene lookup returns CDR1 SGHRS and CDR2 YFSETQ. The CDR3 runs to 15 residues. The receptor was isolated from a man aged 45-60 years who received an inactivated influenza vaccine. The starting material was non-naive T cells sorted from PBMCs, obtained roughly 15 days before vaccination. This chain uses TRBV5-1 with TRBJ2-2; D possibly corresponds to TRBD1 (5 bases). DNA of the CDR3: TGCGCCAGCAGCTTTGGCAGGGCGAACAGCGGGGAGCTGTTTTTT. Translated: CASSFGRANSGELFF.